This TCR beta chain was recorded in a study of vaccination effects on CD4 cells after COVID-19. In the ViraFEST assay, antigen-specific CD4+ clonotypes were identified by expansion after peptide-pool stimulation. Upon completion of approximately ten days in culture, CD4+ T cells were isolated. Participants each got two BNT162b2 or mRNA-1273 vaccine doses. In the vaccine recipients, nucleocapsid antibodies were negative and there was no prior SARS-CoV-2 infection. CDR3 length: 17 amino acids. V was pared by 0 bases and J by 0 bases, with 10 bases between. Germline values: CDR1 SGHRS, CDR2 YFSETQ. Comment on this clone: Antigen specificity is unknown.

The table came from immunoSEQ multiplex PCR; TCRdb's copy has only in-frame clones and leaves some out. The sample includes approximately 83,000 clones, 77% seen only once; the top ten take 0.85% to 1.2%. The gene calls are TRBV5-1 and TRBJ1-6; D not certain. Specimen: CD4+ T cells from PBMCs cultured with HCoV-OC43 spike peptides, collected after COVID-19 vaccination. Subset in this sample: HCoV-OC43 spike overlapping peptide pool stimulation. The clonotype was recovered from a human donor who received a COVID-19 vaccine. The CDR3 nucleotides read TGCGCCAGCAGCTTGGGAGGCGTGAGCTCCTATAATTCACCCCTCCACTTT. Amino acid sequence: CASSLGGVSSYNSPLHF.